This TCR beta chain was retrieved from a study of blood T cell repertoires in COVID-19. Study at large: In each case, the material was cDNA or gDNA derived from T cells, B-cell-depleted T cells, or PBMCs.

With V trimmed by 3 bases and J by 1 base, 6 bases remained unmatched. The germline gives CDR1 MGHRA, CDR2 YSYEKL. The CDR3 loop spans 15 amino acids. Generated by immunoSEQ multiplex PCR, the TCRdb table keeps only in-frame clones and is missing some. The sample yields a few hundred thousand clones, roughly nine tenths seen once. Clinical history as reported by participants underpinned cohort assignment. The specimen was PBMCs or T cells enriched from blood (not recorded which). This chain connects TRBV4-1 to TRBJ2-7, with TRBD1 matching over 7 bases. The clonotype originates from a woman in her forties or fifties who had been exposed to COVID-19. The CDR3 protein is CASSQLGQQSYEQYF. CDR3 DNA sequence: TGCGCCAGCAGCCAGCTGGGACAGCAATCCTACGAGCAGTACTTC.